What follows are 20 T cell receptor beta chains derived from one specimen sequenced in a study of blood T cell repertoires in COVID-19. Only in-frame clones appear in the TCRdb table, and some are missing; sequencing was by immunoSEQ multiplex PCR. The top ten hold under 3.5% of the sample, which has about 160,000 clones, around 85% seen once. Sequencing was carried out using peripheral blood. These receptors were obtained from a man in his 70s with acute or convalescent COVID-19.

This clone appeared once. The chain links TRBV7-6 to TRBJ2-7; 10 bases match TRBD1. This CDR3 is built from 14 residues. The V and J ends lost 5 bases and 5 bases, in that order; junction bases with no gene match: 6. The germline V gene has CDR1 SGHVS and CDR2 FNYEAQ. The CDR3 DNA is TGTGCCAGCAGCCGGGACGACAGGGGGCACGAGCAGTACTTC. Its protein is CASSRDDRGHEQYF. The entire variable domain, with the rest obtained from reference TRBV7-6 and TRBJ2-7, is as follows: GAGVSQSPRYKVTKRGQDVALRCDPISGHVSLYWYRQALGQGPEFLTYFNYEAQQDKSGLPNDRFSAERPEGSISTLTIQRTEQRDSAMYRCASSRDDRGHEQYFGPGTRLTVT.

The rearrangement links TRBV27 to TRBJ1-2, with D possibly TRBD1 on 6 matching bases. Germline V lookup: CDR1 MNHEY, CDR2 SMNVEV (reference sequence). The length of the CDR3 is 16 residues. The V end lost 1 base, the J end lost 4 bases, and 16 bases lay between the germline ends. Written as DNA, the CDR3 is TGTGCCAGCAGTTTATTGGCAGGGGAATGGGGCTATGGCTACACCTTC. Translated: CASSLLAGEWGYGYTF.

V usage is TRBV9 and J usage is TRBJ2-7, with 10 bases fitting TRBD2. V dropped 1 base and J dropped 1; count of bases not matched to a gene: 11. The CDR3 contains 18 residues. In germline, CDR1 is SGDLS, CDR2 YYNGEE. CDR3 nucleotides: TGTGCCAGCAGCGTATCTTACCGGACTAGCGGAAGATCCTACGAGCAGTACTTC. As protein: CASSVSYRTSGRSYEQYF.

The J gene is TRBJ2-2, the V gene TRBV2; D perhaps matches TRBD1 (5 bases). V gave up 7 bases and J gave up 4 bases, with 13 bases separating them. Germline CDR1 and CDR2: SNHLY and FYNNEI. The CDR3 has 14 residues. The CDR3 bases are TGTGCCAGCACCGAGCAGGGCCCCACCGGGGAGCTGTTTTTT. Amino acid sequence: CASTEQGPTGELFF.

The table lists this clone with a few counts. The CDR3 protein is CASSLSWGGQPQHF. CDR3 in DNA: TGTGCCAGCAGCTTATCTTGGGGAGGTCAGCCCCAGCATTTT. The chain joins TRBV7-2 to TRBJ1-5; D gene ambiguous. Per the germline V gene, CDR1 is SGHTA and CDR2 is FQGNSA. The CDR3 has 14 residues. Trimming cost V 2 bases and J 6 bases, with 11 bases left between them.

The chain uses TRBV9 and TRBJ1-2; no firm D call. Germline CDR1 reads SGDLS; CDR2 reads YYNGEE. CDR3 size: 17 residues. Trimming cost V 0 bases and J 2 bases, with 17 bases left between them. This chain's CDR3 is CASSVDDGGMGNYGYTF. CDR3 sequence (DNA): TGTGCCAGCAGCGTAGATGATGGAGGGATGGGCAACTATGGCTACACCTTC. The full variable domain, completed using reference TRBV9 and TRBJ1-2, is DSGVTQTPKHLITATGQRVTLRCSPRSGDLSVYWYQQSLDQGLQFLIQYYNGEERAKGNILERFSAQQFPDLHSELNLSSLELGDSALYFCASSVDDGGMGNYGYTFGSGTRLTVV.

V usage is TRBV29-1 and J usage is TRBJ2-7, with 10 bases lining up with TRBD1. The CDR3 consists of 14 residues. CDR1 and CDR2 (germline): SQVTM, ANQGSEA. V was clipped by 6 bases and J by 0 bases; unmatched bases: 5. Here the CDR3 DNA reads TGCAGCGTCCGGACAGGGGGAAACTCCTACGAGCAGTACTTC. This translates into CSVRTGGNSYEQYF.

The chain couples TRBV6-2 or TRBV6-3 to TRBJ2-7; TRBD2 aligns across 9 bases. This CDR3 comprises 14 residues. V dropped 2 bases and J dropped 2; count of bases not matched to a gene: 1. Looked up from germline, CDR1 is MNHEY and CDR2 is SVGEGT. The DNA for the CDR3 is TGTGCCAGCAGTTACCTAGCGGGACCCTACGAGCAGTACTTC. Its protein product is CASSYLAGPYEQYF.

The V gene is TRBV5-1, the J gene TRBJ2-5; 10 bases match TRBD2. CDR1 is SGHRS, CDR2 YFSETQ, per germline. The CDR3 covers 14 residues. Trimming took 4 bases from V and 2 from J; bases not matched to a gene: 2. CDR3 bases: TGCGCCAGCAGCCTACTAGCGGGACAAGAGACCCAGTACTTC. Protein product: CASSLLAGQETQYF.

DNA of the CDR3: TGTGCCAGCAGTTACGGCAGGGTTAAGTACTTC. It is translated as CASSYGRVKYF. The V and J genes are TRBV6-2 or TRBV6-3 and TRBJ2-7; D perhaps matches TRBD1 (5 bases). The V gene's germline CDR1 is MNHEY and CDR2 SVGEGT. Trimming shortened V by 2 bases and J by 11 bases, and 10 bases separated the two germline ends. This CDR3 contains 11 residues.

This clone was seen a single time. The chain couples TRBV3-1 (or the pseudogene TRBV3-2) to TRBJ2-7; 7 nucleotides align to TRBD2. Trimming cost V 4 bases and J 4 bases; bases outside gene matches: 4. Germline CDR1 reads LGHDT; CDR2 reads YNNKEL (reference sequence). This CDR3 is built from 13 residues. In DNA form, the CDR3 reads TGTGCCAGCAGCCGGGGGGGTGGGTACGAGCAGTACTTC. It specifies CASSRGGGYEQYF.

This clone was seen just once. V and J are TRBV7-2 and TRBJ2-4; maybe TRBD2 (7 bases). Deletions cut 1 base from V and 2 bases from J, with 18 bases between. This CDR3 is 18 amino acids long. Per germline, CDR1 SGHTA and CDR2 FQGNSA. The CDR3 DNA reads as TGTGCCAGCAGCTTAGGAGGGGGGAGGGGGTACACCAAAAACATTCAGTACTTC. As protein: CASSLGGGRGYTKNIQYF.

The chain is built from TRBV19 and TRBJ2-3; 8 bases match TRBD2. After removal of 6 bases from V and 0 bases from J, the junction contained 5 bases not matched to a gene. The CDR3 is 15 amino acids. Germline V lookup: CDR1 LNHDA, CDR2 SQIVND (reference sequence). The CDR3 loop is CASSLTSGSTDTQYF. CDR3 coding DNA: TGTGCCAGTAGCCTAACTAGCGGTAGCACAGATACGCAGTATTTT.

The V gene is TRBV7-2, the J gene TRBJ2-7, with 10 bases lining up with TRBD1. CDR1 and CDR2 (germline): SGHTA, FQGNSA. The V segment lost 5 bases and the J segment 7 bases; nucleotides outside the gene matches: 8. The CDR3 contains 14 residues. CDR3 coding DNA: TGTGCCAGCAGCCCGAGACAGGGGGCGAGGGAGCAGTACTTC. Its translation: CASSPRQGAREQYF.

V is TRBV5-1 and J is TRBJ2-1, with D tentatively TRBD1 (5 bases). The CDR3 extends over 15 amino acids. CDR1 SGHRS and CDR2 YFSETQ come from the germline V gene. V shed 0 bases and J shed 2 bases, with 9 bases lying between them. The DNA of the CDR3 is TGCGCCAGCAGCTTGGAGGGGCTGACCTACAATGAGCAGTTCTTC. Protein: CASSLEGLTYNEQFF.

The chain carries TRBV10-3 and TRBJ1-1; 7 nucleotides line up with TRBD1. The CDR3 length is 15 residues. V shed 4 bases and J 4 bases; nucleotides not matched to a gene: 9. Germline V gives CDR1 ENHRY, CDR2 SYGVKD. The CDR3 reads CAISGPGGRSTEAFF. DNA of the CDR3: TGTGCCATCAGTGGACCAGGGGGTCGGAGCACTGAAGCTTTCTTT.

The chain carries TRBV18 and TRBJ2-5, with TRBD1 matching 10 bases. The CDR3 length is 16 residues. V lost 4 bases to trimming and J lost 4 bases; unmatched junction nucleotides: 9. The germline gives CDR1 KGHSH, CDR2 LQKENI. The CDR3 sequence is CASSQTGTGDRETQYF. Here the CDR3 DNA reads TGTGCCAGCTCACAAACCGGGACAGGGGACAGAGAGACCCAGTACTTC. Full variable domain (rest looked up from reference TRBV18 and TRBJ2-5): NAGVMQNPRHLVRRRGQEARLRCSPMKGHSHVYWYRQLPEEGLKFMVYLQKENIIDESGMPKERFSAEFPKEGPSILRIQQVVRGDSAAYFCASSQTGTGDRETQYFGPGTRLLVL.

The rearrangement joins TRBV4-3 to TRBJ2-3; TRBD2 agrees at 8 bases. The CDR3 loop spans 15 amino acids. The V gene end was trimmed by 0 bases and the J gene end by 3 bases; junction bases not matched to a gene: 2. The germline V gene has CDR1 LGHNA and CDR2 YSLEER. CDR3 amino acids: CASSQDSGRTDTQYF. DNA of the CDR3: TGCGCCAGCAGCCAAGACAGCGGGAGAACAGATACGCAGTATTTT.

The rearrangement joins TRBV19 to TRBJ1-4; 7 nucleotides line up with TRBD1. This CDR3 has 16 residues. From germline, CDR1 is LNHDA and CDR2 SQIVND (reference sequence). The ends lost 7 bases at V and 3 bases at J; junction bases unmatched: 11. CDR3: CASTPYSGTANEKLFF. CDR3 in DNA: TGTGCCAGTACCCCCTATTCAGGGACAGCTAATGAAAAACTGTTTTTT.

The CDR3 spells CASSPLAGDNEQFF. In nucleotides, the CDR3 is TGTGCCAGCTCACCACTAGCGGGAGACAATGAGCAGTTCTTC. This chain uses TRBV18 with TRBJ2-1, with 9 positions matching TRBD2. V lost 1 base to trimming and J lost 5 bases; unmatched junction nucleotides: 0. This CDR3 has 14 amino acids. The V gene's germline CDR1 is KGHSH and CDR2 LQKENI.